Each of the 6 T cell receptor beta chains below was sequenced from the same sample in a study of T-cell memory formation after mild COVID-19. TCRdb re-called the 5' RACE reads through MiXCR, storing one row per CDR3 protein. The sample lists approximately 60,000 distinct CDR3 sequences, 9% to 9.5% occurring once. The specimen sequenced was PBMCs or a T cell subset sorted from them (not recorded which). Receptors were obtained from a man younger than 35 who had mild COVID-19 (a few samples of this study predate the infection). Cell type and time point are not known.

The chain employs TRBV11-2 and TRBJ1-1; D possibly corresponds to TRBD1 (5 bases). The CDR3 covers 14 residues. The germline V and J ends were trimmed by 3 bases and 5 bases, with 13 bases remaining between them. Germline CDR1 and CDR2: SGHAT and FQNNGV. The CDR3 here is CASSFAGSNTEAFF. The DNA for the CDR3 is TGTGCCAGCAGCTTCGCAGGGAGTAATACTGAAGCTTTCTTT.

The chain carries TRBV28 and TRBJ2-5; D is unresolved. The germline V and J ends were trimmed by 3 bases and 5 bases, with 10 bases remaining between them. CDR3 length equals 13 residues. Germline CDR1 is MDHEN and CDR2 is SYDVKM. In DNA, the CDR3 is TGTGCCAGCAGTTTCCCAGGTCGGGAGACCCAGTACTTC. Encoded protein: CASSFPGRETQYF.

This clonotype was observed at least ten times. The rearrangement uses TRBV5-1 and TRBJ1-2; 11 bases are shared with TRBD1. Germline values: CDR1 SGHRS, CDR2 YFSETQ. V shed 0 bases, J shed 4 bases, and the junction held 2 bases outside the gene matches. The CDR3 extends over 15 amino acids. The CDR3 DNA is TGCGCCAGCAGCTTGGACGGACAGGGGGCCTATGGCTACACCTTC. Its protein is CASSLDGQGAYGYTF.

The chain links TRBV10-3 to TRBJ2-5; TRBD2 agrees at 7 bases. The CDR3 runs 15 residues. The V and J ends lost 2 bases and 1 base, in that order; junction bases with no gene match: 4. Germline lookup yields CDR1 ENHRY and CDR2 SYGVKD. The CDR3 sequence: CAISEAGRAQETQYF. Written as DNA, the CDR3 is TGTGCCATCAGTGAGGCAGGGAGGGCCCAAGAGACCCAGTACTTC.

The table lists this clonotype with a few counts. Here the CDR3 DNA reads TGTGCCAGCAGTTTAGACCGACAGGGTACTGATGAGCAGTTCTTC. Translating gives CASSLDRQGTDEQFF. V gene TRBV12-3 or TRBV12-4 combines with J gene TRBJ2-1; 7 nucleotides line up with TRBD1. This CDR3 comprises 15 residues. After removal of 1 base from V and 8 bases from J, the junction contained 8 bases not matched to a gene.

Ten or more counts support this clonotype. J is TRBJ1-2 and V is TRBV4-3; TRBD1 matches at 8 bases. V dropped 4 bases and J dropped 2; count of bases not matched to a gene: 12. The CDR3 loop spans 17 amino acids. Looked up from germline, CDR1 is LGHNA and CDR2 is YSLEER. The CDR3 nucleotides read TGCGCCAGCAGCCCCCGACGGTTCAGGGGGCCGAACTATGGCTACACCTTC. Its translation: CASSPRRFRGPNYGYTF.